This T cell receptor beta chain originates from a study of control samples from healthy donors and cancer patients (dated by TCRdb to 2020 to 2022). The junction carries 10 bases between V and J, which are trimmed by 0 bases and 5 bases respectively. The germline V gene encodes CDR1 SGHTA and CDR2 FQGTGA. From the cysteine through the phenylalanine, the CDR3 covers 14 amino acids. Solely the CDR3 DNA is kept, with 42 bases framed from the first base. To note about this clone: Its antigen specificity is not known. There are no base qualities to consult, and no much larger clone falls within one base.

Libraries came from the immunoSEQ multiplex PCR assay. The table comes from immuneACCESS by way of TCRdb, which keeps in-frame sequences with V and J called. Part of the clones is missing from these tables; in studies checked, under half for an unresolved V gene and the rest for unknown reasons. Recorded for this sample are 350,000 to 450,000 clones; around 90% of them occurred a single time. The top ten clonotypes cover approximately 6.3% of the sample. The sequencing input was PBMCs. This receptor was taken from a man in his forties or fifties with head and neck cancer. Rearrangement joined TRBV7-3 to TRBJ1-1; no D gene call is confident. In nucleotides, the sequence is TGTGCCAGCAGCTTAACGTACTGGGGAACTGAAGCTTTCTTT. Protein translation: CASSLTYWGTEAFF.